Sequencing of this TCR beta chain was carried out in a study of graft-versus-host responses after intestinal transplantation. Study overall: Every transplant recipient was induced with anti-thymocyte globulin, then maintained on tacrolimus and steroids for two to three years.

Libraries were prepared by immunoSEQ multiplex PCR; TCRdb keeps only in-frame clonotypes and omits some of them. This table has some 15,000 clones, 77% appearing once. Study conclusions and caveats: Ileal or blood samples showed some GvH clones first, and such clones were also found in recipient marrow. Circulating GvH clones peaking coincided with falling HvG clones soon after transplant. Patients who carried graft-donor T cell macrochimerism also had high graft-versus-host to host-versus-graft clonal ratios in their allografts.

V lost 1 base to trimming and J lost 6 bases, with 10 bases between them. The length of the CDR3 is 14 residues. The germline CDR1 and CDR2 sequences are MGHRA and YSYEKL. This clone was seen only a few times. Its antigen remains unidentified. Tissue from the graft was processed to free its intraepithelial and lamina propria lymphocytes. This rearrangement joins TRBV4-1 to TRBJ2-1; D is uncertain. The specimen was ileum tissue, collected about 26 days after intestinal transplant. This clonotype was obtained from a human patient who received an intestinal transplant, so some T cells may come from the graft donor. DNA for the CDR3: TGCGCCAGCAGCCAAGGCGCGGCTAGCAATGAGCAGTTCTTC. This gives the protein CASSQGAASNEQFF.